The clone carrying this TCR beta chain qualifies as large (0.1 to 1%). Its target is unknown. Generation of TCR beta libraries employed quantitative 5'-RACE incorporating molecular barcodes. TCRdb analysed the 5' RACE reads with MiXCR anew, one entry per CDR3 protein. The data hold tens of thousands of distinct CDR3 sequences, with approximately 10% observed a single time. This sample was taken from a study of CD8 T cells in ankylosing spondylitis. Whole-study results and caveats: Significant enrichment of disease-linked clones was reported in matched ankylosing spondylitis synovial fluid. Clones that were linked to disease were CD8+ and were relatively rare in peripheral blood. Among TCR beta sequences, a motif of several highly homologous variants appeared characteristic of ankylosing spondylitis blood.

V was shortened by 7 bases and J by 0 bases, with 17 bases between the two germline ends. This CDR3 has 16 residues. The chain is built from TRBV12-3 or TRBV12-4 and TRBJ2-3, with D uncertain. Sample: blood, either unsorted or a sorted T cell fraction (not recorded which). This receptor was taken from a male donor with ankylosing spondylitis or in good health (not recorded which). CDR3 region: CASTSWAQASTDTQYF. The CDR3 region has the DNA TGTGCCAGCACTTCTTGGGCCCAGGCTAGCACAGATACGCAGTATTTT.